This T cell receptor beta chain was recorded in a study of blood T cell repertoires in COVID-19. Here immunoSEQ multiplex PCR was the method, and the copy in TCRdb shows in-frame clones only, minus some. The top ten hold approximately 2.3% of the sample, which has about 39,000 clones, approximately 90% seen once. J was trimmed by 6 bases and V by 0 bases; bases with no gene match: 18. CDR1 and CDR2 from the germline V gene are SGHDN and FVKESK. The CDR3 length is 19 residues. The origin of this receptor is a man aged 50 to 60 with active COVID-19. The material sequenced was peripheral blood. The V gene is TRBV14, the J gene TRBJ1-2, with 8 bases fitting TRBD1. The CDR3 spells CASSQEDFSAGGPLHGYTF. Written as DNA, the CDR3 is TGTGCCAGCAGCCAAGAGGATTTTAGTGCAGGGGGCCCCCTGCATGGCTACACCTTC.